The source of this TCR beta chain is a study of T cells in Graves' hyperthyroidism and ophthalmopathy. Study observations and caveats: The blood repertoire included most of the expanded thyroid clonotypes above 0.001.

There are many counts of this clonotype. Its antigen is undetermined. Per the germline V gene, CDR1 is SGHAT and CDR2 is FQNNGV. V was shortened by 4 bases and J by 4 bases, with 13 bases between the two germline ends. CDR3 length: 14 residues. Exclusion criteria comprised uncontrolled infection, other autoimmune disease, pregnancy or lactation. Regions amplified from RNA transcripts were the TCR beta CDR3 regions. First-round RT-PCR of the TCR CDR3 relied on the HTBI primer set. MiXCR was run by TCRdb on the multiplex PCR reads, yielding one entry per CDR3 protein. The top ten hold roughly 7% of the sample, which has approximately 600,000 distinct CDR3 sequences, approximately 14% seen once.

This chain links TRBV11-2 with TRBJ1-1; D is undetermined. This receptor was taken from a woman aged 18-29 years with Graves' ophthalmopathy. Sequencing was carried out using blood. The CDR3 sequence: CASSSPYWFTEAFF. The CDR3 bases are TGTGCCAGCAGCTCCCCTTATTGGTTCACTGAAGCTTTCTTT.